The T cell receptor beta chain described here comes from a study of blood T cell repertoires in COVID-19. Study-wide background: Some COVID-19 samples were acute and others convalescent; all came from the United States, Italy and Spain.

Study processing details: Estimation of nucleated cell counts was performed using reference gene primer amplification. Measured with immunoSEQ multiplex PCR; TCRdb has only the in-frame clones, and not every one. D and trimming were read from the DNA, whereas the V and J calls and clone size are those reported in that table. This sample has roughly 160,000 clones, with about 87% found just once. During active infection, Seattle patients enrolled and were then monitored through disease. Concerning this clone itself: Other DNA sequences from this sample encode an identical CDR3 as well.

Germline assignment: CDR1 SGHTA and CDR2 FQGNSA. V was pared by 1 base and J by 9 bases, with 4 bases between. This CDR3 has 12 amino acids. Sequenced: peripheral blood. The clonotype comes from a man aged 55 to 70 with COVID-19, enrolled during active disease. The chain combines TRBV7-2 with TRBJ1-6, with D unclear. The chain's CDR3 is CASSLEASPLHF. As DNA, the CDR3 is TGTGCCAGCAGCTTAGAAGCTTCACCCCTCCACTTT.